The rows below give T cell receptor beta chains drawn from one sample of a study of identical twins. TCRdb analysed the 5' RACE reads with MiXCR anew, one entry per CDR3 protein. The data show some 900,000 distinct CDR3 sequences, around an eighth seen once. This same sample was also part of a study on yellow fever vaccine responses in identical twins.

Sequencing was carried out using PBMCs. These receptors were collected from a woman aged 18 to 35 in good health. CDR3s include the opening cysteine and the closing phenylalanine or tryptophan. The order of the fields is D gene, J gene, clone size, V gene, CDR3 DNA, CDR3 protein. The D gene is left open where the match is weak. The size of a clone is reported for some rows only, either as once, few or many, or as a class for expanded clones.

d_call: .
j_call: TRBJ2-2
clone_size: .
v_call: TRBV10-3
cdr3_nt: TGTGCCATCAACCGGGAGAGCGACACCGGGGAGCTGTTTTTT
cdr3_aa: CAINRESDTGELFF

d_call: TRBD1
j_call: TRBJ1-2
clone_size: many
v_call: TRBV4-2
cdr3_nt: TGTGCCAGCAGCCAAGCAGGGGGCGATGGCTACACCTTC
cdr3_aa: CASSQAGGDGYTF

d_call: TRBD2
j_call: TRBJ2-5
clone_size: few
v_call: TRBV24-1
cdr3_nt: TGTGCCACCCAGGGACTAGCGGGAGAGACCCAGTACTTC
cdr3_aa: CATQGLAGETQYF

d_call: .
j_call: TRBJ2-5
clone_size: .
v_call: TRBV20-1
cdr3_nt: TGCAGTGCTCCCGGGGCAGGGTCAAGAGAGACCCAGTACTTC
cdr3_aa: CSAPGAGSRETQYF

d_call: TRBD1
j_call: TRBJ1-1
clone_size: many
v_call: TRBV5-1
cdr3_nt: TGCGCCAGCAGCTCGGGTACCGGGACAGCGATTCCTGAAGCTTTCTTT
cdr3_aa: CASSSGTGTAIPEAFF

d_call: .
j_call: TRBJ2-6
clone_size: few
v_call: TRBV7-9
cdr3_nt: TGTGCCAGCAGCTTAACGCGGGTTGAAGGGGCCAACGTCCTGACTTTC
cdr3_aa: CASSLTRVEGANVLTF

d_call: .
j_call: TRBJ2-2
clone_size: .
v_call: TRBV6-1
cdr3_nt: TGTGCCAGCAGTGAAACGTCAGAACTCACCGGGGAGCTGTTTTTT
cdr3_aa: CASSETSELTGELFF

d_call: .
j_call: TRBJ2-7
clone_size: few
v_call: TRBV7-9
cdr3_nt: TGTGCCAGCAGCCACAAAGACCCCCCCTACGAGCAGTACTTC
cdr3_aa: CASSHKDPPYEQYF

d_call: TRBD1
j_call: TRBJ1-2
clone_size: .
v_call: TRBV12-3/TRBV12-4
cdr3_nt: TGTGCCAGCGATGGGGCCCCAGGGGGCAAGGGGTCTGGCTACACCTTC
cdr3_aa: CASDGAPGGKGSGYTF

d_call: TRBD2
j_call: TRBJ2-1
clone_size: .
v_call: TRBV29-1
cdr3_nt: TGCAGCGTTGCTCGGGAGGGCTATTACAATGAGCAGTTCTTC
cdr3_aa: CSVAREGYYNEQFF

d_call: .
j_call: TRBJ1-5
clone_size: .
v_call: TRBV20-1
cdr3_nt: TGCAGTGCTAGATCCTCTCCGGGGAATCAGCCCCAGCATTTT
cdr3_aa: CSARSSPGNQPQHF

d_call: TRBD2
j_call: TRBJ2-2
clone_size: few
v_call: TRBV20-1
cdr3_nt: TGCAGTGCGCAGCGGGCGGGGGGGAACACCGGGGAGCTGTTTTTT
cdr3_aa: CSAQRAGGNTGELFF

d_call: .
j_call: TRBJ1-1
clone_size: few
v_call: TRBV4-1
cdr3_nt: TGCGCCAGCAGCCACCCCCCTTCGGGCTCTGAAGCTTTCTTT
cdr3_aa: CASSHPPSGSEAFF

d_call: .
j_call: TRBJ2-2
clone_size: .
v_call: TRBV18
cdr3_nt: TGTGCCAGCTCCGAAAATCCCACCGGGGAGCTGTTTTTT
cdr3_aa: CASSENPTGELFF

d_call: .
j_call: TRBJ2-7
clone_size: few
v_call: TRBV27
cdr3_nt: TGTGCCAGCAGCTCTGATAGGGGGGAGGACTACGAGCAGTACTTC
cdr3_aa: CASSSDRGEDYEQYF

d_call: .
j_call: TRBJ2-5
clone_size: few
v_call: TRBV4-1
cdr3_nt: TGCGCCAGCAGCCAAGATAAGTTGTGGGTTCCCGCCCAGCGCGAGACCCAGTACTTC
cdr3_aa: CASSQDKLWVPAQRETQYF

d_call: .
j_call: TRBJ2-3
clone_size: .
v_call: TRBV7-8
cdr3_nt: TGTGCCAGCACCTGGGGTTTAGGCACAGATACGCAGTATTTT
cdr3_aa: CASTWGLGTDTQYF

d_call: TRBD2
j_call: TRBJ2-1
clone_size: many
v_call: TRBV20-1
cdr3_nt: TGCAGTGCTAGAAGGACTAGCCCATACAATGAGCAGTTCTTC
cdr3_aa: CSARRTSPYNEQFF

d_call: .
j_call: TRBJ1-5
clone_size: .
v_call: TRBV6-1
cdr3_nt: TGTGCCAGCAGGGACAGCCTCTGGAGCAATCAGCCCCAGCATTTT
cdr3_aa: CASRDSLWSNQPQHF

d_call: TRBD1
j_call: TRBJ2-3
clone_size: few
v_call: TRBV4-2
cdr3_nt: TGTGCCAGCAGCCAACGGACAGGGTGGGATACGCAGTATTTT
cdr3_aa: CASSQRTGWDTQYF

d_call: TRBD1
j_call: TRBJ2-2
clone_size: few
v_call: TRBV10-3
cdr3_nt: TGTGCCATCAGTGAGCCTGGGACAGGGGCGAGCGGGGAGCTGTTTTTT
cdr3_aa: CAISEPGTGASGELFF

d_call: .
j_call: TRBJ2-1
clone_size: many
v_call: TRBV20-1
cdr3_nt: TGCAGTGCCACGGACTACAATGAGCAGTTCTTC
cdr3_aa: CSATDYNEQFF

d_call: .
j_call: TRBJ1-3
clone_size: .
v_call: TRBV5-1
cdr3_nt: TGCGCCAGCAGCCCCAGGGGCGCTGGAAACACCATATATTTT
cdr3_aa: CASSPRGAGNTIYF

d_call: .
j_call: TRBJ1-3
clone_size: few
v_call: TRBV11-2
cdr3_nt: TGTGCCAGCAGCCCAACCGCCGGGACCGACTCTGGAAACACCATATATTTT
cdr3_aa: CASSPTAGTDSGNTIYF

d_call: TRBD2
j_call: TRBJ2-1
clone_size: few
v_call: TRBV10-3
cdr3_nt: TGTGCCATCAGTGGCTCTAGCGGGGCCGGCCTCACCTACAATGAGCAGTTCTTC
cdr3_aa: CAISGSSGAGLTYNEQFF

d_call: .
j_call: TRBJ1-5
clone_size: many
v_call: TRBV12-3/TRBV12-4
cdr3_nt: TGTGCCAGCAGTGGGGTTGGAAATAGCAATCAGCCCCAGCATTTT
cdr3_aa: CASSGVGNSNQPQHF

d_call: .
j_call: TRBJ2-3
clone_size: .
v_call: TRBV6-1
cdr3_nt: TGTGCCACCGGGCGCTCGAGAGCTGCAGCAGATACGCAGTATTTT
cdr3_aa: CATGRSRAAADTQYF

d_call: .
j_call: TRBJ2-3
clone_size: .
v_call: TRBV20-1
cdr3_nt: TGCAGTGCTAGATCGGGGTCTTTGGGCCCTACAGATACGCAGTATTTT
cdr3_aa: CSARSGSLGPTDTQYF

d_call: .
j_call: TRBJ2-5
clone_size: .
v_call: TRBV10-3
cdr3_nt: TGTGCCATCAGTGGGGGGCATGTAGAGACCCAGTACTTC
cdr3_aa: CAISGGHVETQYF

d_call: TRBD1
j_call: TRBJ2-1
clone_size: many
v_call: TRBV12-3/TRBV12-4
cdr3_nt: TGTGCCAGCATGACGACAGGGCTGGGCCACAATGAGCAGTTCTTC
cdr3_aa: CASMTTGLGHNEQFF

d_call: TRBD1
j_call: TRBJ2-5
clone_size: .
v_call: TRBV7-2
cdr3_nt: TGTGCCAGCAGCTTAGCTACGGGACAGGGGGGAGAGACCCAGTACTTC
cdr3_aa: CASSLATGQGGETQYF

d_call: .
j_call: TRBJ2-1
clone_size: few
v_call: TRBV3-1
cdr3_nt: TGTGCCAGCAGCCCCTCGGGGGAGAGGCCCTACAATGAGCAGTTCTTC
cdr3_aa: CASSPSGERPYNEQFF

d_call: .
j_call: TRBJ2-2
clone_size: .
v_call: TRBV14
cdr3_nt: TGTGCCAGCAGCCTACATATCGGGGAGCTGTTTTTT
cdr3_aa: CASSLHIGELFF

d_call: TRBD2
j_call: TRBJ2-7
clone_size: few
v_call: TRBV6-2/TRBV6-3
cdr3_nt: TGTGCCAGCAGGTCAACCGGGACTAGCTCCTACGAGCAGTACTTC
cdr3_aa: CASRSTGTSSYEQYF

d_call: TRBD2
j_call: TRBJ2-1
clone_size: few
v_call: TRBV4-1
cdr3_nt: TGCGCCAGCAGCGAGCAAAGAGGGACTAGTGCGTACAATGAGCAGTTCTTC
cdr3_aa: CASSEQRGTSAYNEQFF

d_call: .
j_call: TRBJ2-5
clone_size: many
v_call: TRBV2
cdr3_nt: TGTGCCAGCACCTACCAAGAGACCCAGTACTTC
cdr3_aa: CASTYQETQYF

d_call: TRBD1
j_call: TRBJ2-7
clone_size: few
v_call: TRBV5-1
cdr3_nt: TGCGCCAGCCTCTCCCGGGACAGGGGCTTAATAAATTTTCCCTACGAGCAGTACTTC
cdr3_aa: CASLSRDRGLINFPYEQYF

d_call: TRBD1
j_call: TRBJ2-5
clone_size: .
v_call: TRBV7-9
cdr3_nt: TGTGCCAGCAGCTCCGGACAGGGGGGGTCCCAAGAGACCCAGTACTTC
cdr3_aa: CASSSGQGGSQETQYF

d_call: TRBD1
j_call: TRBJ2-3
clone_size: .
v_call: TRBV2
cdr3_nt: TGTGCCAGCACCGAGAGGCCGGGACAGACGGTGTATTTT
cdr3_aa: CASTERPGQTVYF

d_call: .
j_call: TRBJ2-1
clone_size: many
v_call: TRBV5-6
cdr3_nt: TGTGCCAGCAGCCAAACAGGGTTAGGCGTAAATGAGCAGTTCTTC
cdr3_aa: CASSQTGLGVNEQFF

d_call: TRBD1
j_call: TRBJ2-7
clone_size: .
v_call: TRBV7-9
cdr3_nt: TGTGCCACCCAGGGACAGACCTACGAGCAGTACTTC
cdr3_aa: CATQGQTYEQYF

d_call: TRBD1
j_call: TRBJ2-7
clone_size: few
v_call: TRBV2
cdr3_nt: TGTGCCAGCAGTGAAGGGGGACAGGGGTCCTACGAGCAGTACTTC
cdr3_aa: CASSEGGQGSYEQYF

d_call: .
j_call: TRBJ2-2
clone_size: .
v_call: TRBV7-2
cdr3_nt: TGTGCCAGCAGCTTAGCTACCGCCCAAAAATGGGTCACCGGGGAGCTGTTTTTT
cdr3_aa: CASSLATAQKWVTGELFF

d_call: .
j_call: TRBJ2-3
clone_size: few
v_call: TRBV20-1
cdr3_nt: TGCAGTGCTAGAGATTCCGGCGGGGCCACAGATACGCAGTATTTT
cdr3_aa: CSARDSGGATDTQYF

d_call: TRBD2
j_call: TRBJ2-7
clone_size: few
v_call: TRBV27
cdr3_nt: TGTGCCAGCAGTTCTTCCGGGCTAGCGGGAGTCTACGAGCAGTACTTC
cdr3_aa: CASSSSGLAGVYEQYF

d_call: .
j_call: TRBJ2-5
clone_size: few
v_call: TRBV7-9
cdr3_nt: TGTGCCAGCAGCCCCCCGATCACAGAGAGAGAGACCCAGTACTTC
cdr3_aa: CASSPPITERETQYF

d_call: .
j_call: TRBJ2-5
clone_size: many
v_call: TRBV4-2
cdr3_nt: TGTGCCAGCAGCCAAGTACTTGGGGGAGAGACCCAGTACTTC
cdr3_aa: CASSQVLGGETQYF

d_call: .
j_call: TRBJ1-1
clone_size: .
v_call: TRBV11-3
cdr3_nt: TGTGCCAGCAGCCGATACCAGGCTCAGAACACTGAAGCTTTCTTT
cdr3_aa: CASSRYQAQNTEAFF